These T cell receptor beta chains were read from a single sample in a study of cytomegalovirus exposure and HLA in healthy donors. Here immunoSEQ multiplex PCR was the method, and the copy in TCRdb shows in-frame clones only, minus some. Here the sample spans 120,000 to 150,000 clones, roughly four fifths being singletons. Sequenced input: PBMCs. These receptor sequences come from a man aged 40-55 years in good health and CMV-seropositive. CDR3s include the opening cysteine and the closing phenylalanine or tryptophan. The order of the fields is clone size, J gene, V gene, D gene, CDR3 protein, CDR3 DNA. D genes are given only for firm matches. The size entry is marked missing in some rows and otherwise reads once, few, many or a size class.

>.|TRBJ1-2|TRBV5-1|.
CASSLGEDSYGYTF
TGCGCCAGCAGCTTGGGGGAAGACAGCTATGGCTACACCTTC
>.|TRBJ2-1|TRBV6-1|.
CASSGGGSISLAGVYNEQFF
TGTGCCAGCAGTGGAGGGGGGTCTATATCCCTGGCGGGGGTTTACAATGAGCAGTTCTTC
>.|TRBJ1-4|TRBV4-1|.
CASSPTGSGLREKLFF
TGCGCCAGCAGCCCCACAGGGTCAGGTTTACGTGAAAAACTGTTTTTT
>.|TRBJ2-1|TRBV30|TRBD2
CAWSRQGLAGLGEQFF
TGTGCCTGGAGCAGACAGGGACTAGCGGGACTTGGTGAGCAGTTCTTC
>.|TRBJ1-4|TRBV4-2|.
CASSPWATTNEKLFF
TGTGCCAGCAGCCCTTGGGCAACAACTAATGAAAAACTGTTTTTT
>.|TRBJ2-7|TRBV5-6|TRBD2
CASSLGSGRGYEQYF
TGTGCCAGCAGCTTGGGTAGCGGGAGAGGCTACGAGCAGTACTTC
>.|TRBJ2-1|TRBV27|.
CASSLSLDEQFF
TGTGCCAGCAGTTTATCGTTAGATGAGCAGTTCTTC
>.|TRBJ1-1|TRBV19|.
CASRAKQRVMNTEAFF
TGTGCCAGTAGAGCCAAGCAGCGGGTCATGAACACTGAAGCTTTCTTT
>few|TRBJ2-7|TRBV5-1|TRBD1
CASSLDRVSYEQYF
TGCGCCAGCAGCCTGGACAGGGTGTCCTACGAGCAGTACTTC
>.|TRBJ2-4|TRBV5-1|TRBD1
CASSLVGQALAKNIQYF
TGCGCCAGCAGCTTGGTCGGACAGGCCTTAGCCAAAAACATTCAGTACTTC
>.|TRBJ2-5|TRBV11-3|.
CASSLRGAETQYF
TGTGCCAGCAGCTTACGGGGAGCTGAGACCCAGTACTTC
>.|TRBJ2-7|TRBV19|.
CASSMGYGAGGYEQYF
TGTGCCAGTAGTATGGGGTACGGAGCAGGAGGCTACGAGCAGTACTTC
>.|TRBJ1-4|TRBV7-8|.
CASSLERLNEKLFF
TGTGCCAGCAGCTTAGAAAGACTTAATGAAAAACTGTTTTTT
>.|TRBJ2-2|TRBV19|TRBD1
CASSSQGTVTGELFF
TGTGCCAGTAGTAGCCAAGGGACAGTAACCGGGGAGCTGTTTTTT
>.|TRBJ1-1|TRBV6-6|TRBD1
CASGTGTGDSEAFF
TGTGCCAGCGGAACCGGGACAGGGGATTCTGAAGCTTTCTTT
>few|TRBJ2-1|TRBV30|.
CAWSRTGLVFSYNEQFF
TGTGCCTGGAGTAGAACCGGGTTAGTTTTCTCCTACAATGAGCAGTTCTTC
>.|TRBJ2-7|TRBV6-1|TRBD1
CASSETGSYEQYF
TGTGCCAGCAGCGAGACAGGGTCCTACGAGCAGTACTTC
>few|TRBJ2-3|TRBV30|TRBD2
CAWFLAGGPGDTQYF
TGTGCCTGGTTCTTAGCGGGAGGGCCGGGGGATACGCAGTATTTT
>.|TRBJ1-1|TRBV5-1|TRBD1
CASSSWDRMAEAFF
TGCGCCAGCAGCAGCTGGGACAGGATGGCTGAAGCTTTCTTT
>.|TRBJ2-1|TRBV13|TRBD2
CASSLTSEGDEQFF
TGTGCCAGCAGCCTAACTAGCGAAGGCGATGAGCAGTTCTTC
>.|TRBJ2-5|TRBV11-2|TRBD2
CASSLRGLAGSFAETQYF
TGTGCCAGCAGCTTAAGGGGACTAGCGGGTAGCTTCGCCGAGACCCAGTACTTC
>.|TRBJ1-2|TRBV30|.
CAWTHEQVYGYTF
TGTGCCTGGACCCACGAACAGGTTTATGGCTACACCTTC
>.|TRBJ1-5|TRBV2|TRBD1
CASSAQTGASNQPQHF
TGTGCCAGCAGTGCCCAGACAGGGGCGAGCAATCAGCCCCAGCATTTT
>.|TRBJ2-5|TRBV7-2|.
CASSLSREETQYF
TGTGCCAGCAGCTTATCCCGCGAAGAGACCCAGTACTTC